This entry lists 10 T cell receptor beta chains sequenced from one sample in a study of naive and memory T cell subsets (dated by TCRdb to the late 2010s). What the research found in general, with its limitations: A few larger clonotypes were present in naive repertoires, especially CD8 naive repertoires, and these clonotypes were possibly memory cells re-expressing CD45RA.

The antigens for these receptors are not known. The library was made by UMI-ligation and nested PCR. Sequenced on an Illumina MiSeq. An equimolar mix of two oligonucleotides covering both TRBC1 and TRBC2 was used as the beta constant-region primer. Four rounds of PCR were used to amplify ligated cDNA, with nested alpha and beta constant-region primers being used together with the SP2 primer. Starting from the raw public reads, TCRdb applied fastp trimming at Q25, assembled clones with MiXCR and retained in-frame beta chains. CDR3 protein duplicates are merged, each entry listing the most common genes and DNA. This sample lists more than 95,000 distinct CDR3 sequences; roughly 15% were detected once. Of the sample, approximately 2.6% falls within the top ten clones. The sequencing input was naive CD8+ T cells from blood. The cell subset or site label here, explained by the study, means: naive T cells, CD45RA high CD27+. The origin of the receptors is a human donor in good health.

The chain uses TRBV20-1 and TRBJ2-5; maybe TRBD2 (7 bases). This CDR3 comprises 16 residues. Germline V gene data show CDR1 as DFQATT and CDR2 as SNEGSKA (reference sequence). V was clipped by 3 bases and J by 4 bases, with 21 bases between them. The CDR3 DNA reads TGCAGTGCTAGTATCCCGAAGGAGGGGGGGACAGAGACCCAGTACTTC. This codes for CSASIPKEGGTETQYF.

This chain links TRBV16 with TRBJ2-7; the D gene is possibly TRBD1 (5 bases). V lost 6 bases and J 2 bases, leaving 8 bases between the germline ends. Germline CDR1 KGHSY, CDR2 FQNENV. This CDR3 comprises 12 residues. The CDR3 is CASSHRPYEQYF. The CDR3 region has the DNA TGTGCCAGCAGTCACAGGCCCTACGAGCAGTACTTC.

This clonotype has a handful of counts. The gene calls are TRBV12-3 or TRBV12-4 and TRBJ2-1; weak D call: TRBD1 (5 bases). The V end was cut by 11 bases, the J end by 0 bases, with 11 bases between. The CDR3 loop spans 13 amino acids. The CDR3 region has the DNA TGTGCCTCCTTGGGGCGCTCCTACAATGAGCAGTTCTTC. It specifies CASLGRSYNEQFF.

The CDR3 DNA is TGTGCCAGCACCCACGGGGTACCTTACGAGCAGTACTTC. Protein sequence: CASTHGVPYEQYF. The chain combines TRBV6-2 or TRBV6-3 with TRBJ2-7; weak D call: TRBD2 (5 bases). V shed 7 bases and J shed 4 bases, with 14 bases lying between them. CDR1 is MNHEY, CDR2 SVGEGT, per germline. CDR3 length: 13 residues.

The chain combines TRBV5-6 with TRBJ2-7, with no clear D. The CDR3 runs 15 residues. V lost 2 bases and J 4 bases, leaving 16 bases between the germline ends. Germline V gene data show CDR1 as SGHDT and CDR2 as YYEEEE. CDR3 amino acids: CASSLLPDRPYEQYF. CDR3 bases: TGTGCCAGCAGCTTACTCCCGGACCGTCCTTACGAGCAGTACTTC.

The chain carries TRBV5-1 and TRBJ2-1; 9 positions match TRBD2. This CDR3 is 13 amino acids long. The germline gives CDR1 SGHRS, CDR2 YFSETQ. V shed 7 bases and J 5 bases; nucleotides not matched to a gene: 4. CDR3 sequence reads: CASAGGQHNEQFF. The CDR3 nucleotides read TGCGCCAGCGCGGGGGGGCAGCACAATGAGCAGTTCTTC.

This clonotype was seen more than once but under ten times. This rearrangement joins TRBV12-3 or TRBV12-4 to TRBJ2-1; tentatively, D is TRBD1 (6 bases). Between the trimmed V and J ends, which lost 5 bases and 5 bases, there was a span of 16 bases. The CDR3 totals 15 residues. The CDR3 protein is CASSELSNRDNEQFF. DNA of the CDR3: TGTGCCAGCAGTGAATTGTCAAACAGGGACAATGAGCAGTTCTTC.

This clonotype was counted ten times or more. This chain connects TRBV12-3 or TRBV12-4 to TRBJ2-1; D remains ambiguous. The CDR3 runs to 14 residues. V was clipped by 8 bases and J by 0 bases, with 11 bases between them. The CDR3 region has the DNA TGTGCCAGCGCACCTCTGAGCTCCTACAATGAGCAGTTCTTC. This codes for CASAPLSSYNEQFF.

This chain uses TRBV6-5 with TRBJ2-4; 11 bases fit TRBD2. There are 16 residues in the CDR3. Unmatched junction bases numbered 4, after V lost 6 bases and J lost 0 bases. Germline V gives CDR1 MNHEY, CDR2 SVGAGI. CDR3 DNA: TGTGCCAGCAGCCTGACTAGCGGGGTAGCCAAAAACATTCAGTACTTC. This sequence encodes CASSLTSGVAKNIQYF.

This clonotype has at least ten counts. The chain carries TRBV4-3 and TRBJ2-3; 7 positions match TRBD1. Germline CDR1 and CDR2: LGHNA and YSLEER. The J segment lost 1 base and the V segment lost 3 bases, leaving 7 bases of the junction unmatched. CDR3 length: 16 amino acids. DNA for the CDR3: TGCGCCAGCAGCCAGGGGACAGCCCGAGGCACAGATACGCAGTATTTT. It encodes CASSQGTARGTDTQYF.